This TCR beta chain was observed in a study of blood T cell repertoires in COVID-19. Whole-study context: Some COVID-19 samples were acute and others convalescent; all came from the United States, Italy and Spain. The cDNA or gDNA used as material had been derived from T cells, B-cell-depleted T cells, or PBMCs.

For this clone: This same CDR3 is encoded by further DNA sequences in the sample.

Trimming pared 5 bases from V and 3 bases from J, leaving 5 bases between. CDR1 SNHLY and CDR2 FYNNEI come from the germline V gene. The length of the CDR3 is 11 residues. Using immunoSEQ multiplex PCR, the repertoire was profiled, and TCRdb retains in-frame clones only, with some absent. The sample holds about 100,000 clones, over 75% seen once. The sequenced sample consisted of peripheral blood. The sequence came from a young man in a cohort sampled during active COVID-19. The V call is TRBV2, the J call TRBJ2-7; possible D gene TRBD1, 5 bases. CDR3 amino acids: CASSQGYEQYF. CDR3 coding DNA: TGTGCCAGCAGTCAGGGCTACGAGCAGTACTTC.